The next 5 T cell receptor beta chains were all read from a single sample in a study of T-cell reconstitution after alpha-beta-depleted transplantation in children. For TCRbeta, the library was prepared with unique molecular identifiers. TCRdb called the PCR reads again in MiXCR, with one record for every CDR3 protein. The table has some 300,000 distinct CDR3 sequences, around 9.1% seen once; the top ten hold approximately 7%. This specimen was PBMCs, taken before TCRalphabeta/CD19-depleted stem cell transplant. The receptors here all came from a boy younger than two with acute myeloid leukemia, due to receive a stem cell transplant.

This clonotype was recorded at least ten times. This chain connects TRBV12-3 or TRBV12-4 to TRBJ1-5; D unresolved. This CDR3 is 13 amino acids long. The germline V and J ends were trimmed by 2 bases and 5 bases, with 7 bases remaining between them. CDR3 nucleotide sequence: TGTGCCAGCAGTTTATCCTCTTATCAGCCCCAGCATTTT. It translates to CASSLSSYQPQHF.

This clonotype has just a few counts. The chain has TRBV11-3 and TRBJ1-1; D gene ambiguous. The CDR3 has 14 residues. V was cut by 3 bases and J by 3 bases, with 11 bases left in between. Germline CDR1 and CDR2: SGHNT and YENEEA. In DNA, the CDR3 is TGTGCCAGCAGCTTGAAAAGATCCGACACTGAAGCTTTCTTT. Its translation is CASSLKRSDTEAFF.

This clonotype occurred many times. The chain links TRBV20-1 to TRBJ1-5, with TRBD1 matching over 8 bases. The germline gives CDR1 DFQATT, CDR2 SNEGSKA (reference sequence). With V trimmed by 5 bases and J by 5 bases, 8 bases remained unmatched. This CDR3 is built from 14 residues. The CDR3 is CSAPGQALDQPQHF. The CDR3 region has the DNA TGCAGTGCTCCGGGACAGGCTCTCGATCAGCCCCAGCATTTT.

This clonotype was observed at least ten times. This chain links TRBV5-1 with TRBJ2-1, with 8 nucleotides matching TRBD1. The CDR3 contains 15 residues. Losses at the gene ends were 2 bases for V and 6 bases for J; bases not matched to a gene: 7. CDR1 is SGHRS and CDR2 is YFSETQ in the germline V gene. CDR3 in DNA: TGCGCCAGCAGCTTTAGGGACAGGATCTCCAATGAGCAGTTCTTC. Its protein product is CASSFRDRISNEQFF.

This clonotype was seen ten or more times. The chain employs TRBV5-1 and TRBJ1-5, with 7 bases aligning to TRBD1. CDR3 length: 16 amino acids. Germline V gene sequence: CDR1 SGHRS, CDR2 YFSETQ. The J segment lost 2 bases and the V segment lost 4 bases, leaving 9 bases of the junction unmatched. CDR3 nucleotides: TGCGCCAGCAGCCCGGCCGGGACAGCCGGCAATCAGCCCCAGCATTTT. Translation: CASSPAGTAGNQPQHF.